The T cell receptor (beta chain) under discussion was sequenced for a study of human T cells and chemical hapten exposure. Across the whole study: Small differences in pooled library volume mainly drove the variation in TCR yields per sample. Points from the study as a whole: The study found that DPC sensitization did not change TCRs above 1 in 1000 frequency.

Total RNA extraction was carried out from unfractionated whole blood. This clonotype has ten or more counts. What it recognizes is unknown. Under the authors' procedure: Individual samples carried between roughly 23,224 and 700,000 TCRs, with some 100,000 as the median. TCRdb reanalysed the 5' RACE reads using MiXCR and keeps one entry per CDR3 protein. TCRdb assigned the V and J calls; the authors' analysis was not used. Of about 140,000 distinct CDR3 sequences listed, roughly 4% are singletons. V lost 4 bases, J lost 10 bases, and 11 bases lay in between. The germline gives CDR1 SGHTA, CDR2 FQGNSA. The CDR3 contains 12 residues.

The sequence was obtained from a female donor in good health. The chain is built from TRBV7-2 and TRBJ1-5; a weak D match, TRBD1 (6 bases). The CDR3 is CASSSSGEPQHF. In nucleotides, the CDR3 is TGTGCCAGCAGCTCATCAGGGGAACCCCAGCATTTT. Using reference TRBV7-2 and TRBJ1-5 for the parts outside the CDR3, the full variable domain is GAGVSQSPSNKVTEKGKDVELRCDPISGHTALYWYRQSLGQGLEFLIYFQGNSAPDKSGLPSDRFSAERTGGSVSTLTIQRTQQEDSAVYLCASSSSGEPQHFGDGTRLSIL.